This T cell receptor (beta chain) was identified during a study of blood T cell repertoires in COVID-19. Clones were sequenced by immunoSEQ multiplex PCR, and TCRdb holds only the in-frame ones, with some missing. Seen here are 110,000 to 150,000 clones, around 84% observed once, and the top ten hold almost 8.5%. V was pared by 6 bases and J by 0 bases, with 14 bases between. The CDR3 has 16 amino acids. Germline values: CDR1 MDHEN, CDR2 SYDVKM. The specimen was peripheral blood. The V gene is TRBV28, the J gene TRBJ2-2; maybe TRBD1 (6 bases). The source of this sequence is an older woman with acute or convalescent COVID-19. The CDR3 protein is CASRHDRQTNTGELFF. The DNA of the CDR3 is TGTGCCAGCAGACACGACAGGCAAACGAACACCGGGGAGCTGTTTTTT.